The source of this T cell receptor (beta chain) is a study of early T cells in non-severe SARS-CoV-2 infection (dated by TCRdb to the early 2020s). About the investigation overall: Because TCR sequencing relied on bulk RNA taken from unsorted whole blood, pairing of alpha and beta chains was not possible.

What the study reported, not specific to this receptor: VDJdb matching was skewed toward anti-spike CD8 responses and likely underestimated virus-specific expansions by missing private and CD4 specificities.

Counted from cysteine to phenylalanine, this CDR3 has 13 amino acids. CDR3 DNA is the only sequence kept; it has 39 bases, read in frame from the first base. The germline V gene provides CDR1 ENHRY and CDR2 SYGVKD. V ends up 10 bases short and J 6 bases short, with an unmatched junction base count of 11. The sample holds a few counts of this clonotype. This clone's antigen is unknown. Qualities for individual bases were not recorded, and no much larger clone is one base off. The library was prepared using 5' RACE. The run used a NextSeq 500. In the TCR library protocol, unique molecular identifiers were attached to individual cDNA molecules to correct for PCR bias and sequencing error. Sequencing covered both TCR alpha and beta chains, and within each sample the abundances of alpha and beta sequences were tightly co-correlated. Per the authors' processing: Decombinator V4 was used to annotate the V gene, J gene and CDR3 of the TCR sequences. Expanded TCRs were defined as changing significantly between any two time points under a Poisson model with p below 0.0001. TCR abundances were normalised to the total number of TCRs sequenced in each sample and reported as counts per million. TRAV1-2 paired with TRAJ12, TRAJ20 or TRAJ33 defined MAIT TCRs, while TRAV10 paired with TRAJ18 defined iNKT TCRs. VDJdb, accessed on 1 November 2021, was searched for TCRs annotated for CMV, EBV and SARS-CoV-2, and TCRs annotated for more than one antigen were excluded. The public sequencing data were trimmed at Q25 with fastp and processed into clonotypes with MiXCR by TCRdb, which kept only in-frame beta chains. Every CDR3 protein is listed once, alongside the most common genes and DNA of its rows. TCRdb's processing, not the authors' own work, is the source of the V and J calls. This sample holds 55,000 to 85,000 distinct CDR3 sequences; around 12% were observed only once. The ten largest clonotypes hold approximately 4.9% of the sample.

The study was a case-control design nested within a healthcare worker cohort in London, UK, with weekly nasopharyngeal swab PCR tests and blood sampling. Healthcare workers were recruited between 23 and 31 March 2020, during the week of the UK lockdown, and were followed weekly for up to roughly 16 weeks. What was sequenced was whole blood. This clonotype was sampled from an adult who was a healthcare worker with PCR-confirmed SARS-CoV-2 infection or an uninfected control (not recorded which). The rearranged segments are TRBV10-3 and TRBJ2-7; TRBD1 matches 8 bases in the middle. The CDR3 loop reads CATGQGELGEQYF. The DNA is TGTGCCACCGGACAGGGTGAGCTCGGCGAGCAGTACTTC.